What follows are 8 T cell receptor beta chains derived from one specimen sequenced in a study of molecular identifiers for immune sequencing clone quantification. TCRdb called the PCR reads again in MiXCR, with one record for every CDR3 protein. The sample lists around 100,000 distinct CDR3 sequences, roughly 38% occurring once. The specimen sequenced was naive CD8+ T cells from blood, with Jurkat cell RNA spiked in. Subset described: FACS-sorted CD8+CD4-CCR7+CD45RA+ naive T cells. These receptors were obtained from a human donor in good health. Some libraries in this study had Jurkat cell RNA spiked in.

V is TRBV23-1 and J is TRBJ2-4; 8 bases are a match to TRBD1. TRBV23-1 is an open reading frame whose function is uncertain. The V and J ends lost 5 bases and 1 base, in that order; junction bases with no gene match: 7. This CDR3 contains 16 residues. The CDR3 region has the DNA TGCGCCAGCAGTACAAACAGGGGGAGGGCCAAAAACATTCAGTACTTC. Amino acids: CASSTNRGRAKNIQYF.

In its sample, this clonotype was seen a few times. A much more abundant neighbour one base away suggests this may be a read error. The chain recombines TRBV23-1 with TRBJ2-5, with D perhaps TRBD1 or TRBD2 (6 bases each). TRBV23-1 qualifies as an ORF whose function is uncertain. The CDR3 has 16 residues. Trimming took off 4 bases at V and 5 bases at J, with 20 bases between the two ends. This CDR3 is CASSPWGKGGGETQYF. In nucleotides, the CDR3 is TGCGCCAGCAGTCCCTGGGGCAAGGGGGGAGGCGAGACCCAGTACTTC.

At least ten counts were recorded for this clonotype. This chain's CDR3 is CASIKSGYTF. The DNA of the CDR3 is TGTGCCAGCATAAAGTCTGGCTACACCTTC. The genes are TRBV2 and TRBJ1-2; unclear D gene. The V end lost 7 bases, the J end lost 7 bases, and 7 bases lay between the germline ends. The CDR3 contains 10 residues. Per germline, CDR1 SNHLY and CDR2 FYNNEI.

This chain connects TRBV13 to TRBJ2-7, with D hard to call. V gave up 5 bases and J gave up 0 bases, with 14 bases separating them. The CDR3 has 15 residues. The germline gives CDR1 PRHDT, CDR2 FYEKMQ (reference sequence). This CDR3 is CASSLRTYSSYEQYF. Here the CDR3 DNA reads TGTGCCAGCAGCCTACGGACCTACAGCTCCTACGAGCAGTACTTC.

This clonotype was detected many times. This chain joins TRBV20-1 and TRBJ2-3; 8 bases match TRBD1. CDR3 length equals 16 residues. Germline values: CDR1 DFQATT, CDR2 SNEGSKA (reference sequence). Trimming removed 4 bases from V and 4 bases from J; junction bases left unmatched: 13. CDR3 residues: CSAIPGQGRVADTQYF. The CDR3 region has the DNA TGCAGTGCTATCCCTGGACAGGGACGGGTCGCAGATACGCAGTATTTT.

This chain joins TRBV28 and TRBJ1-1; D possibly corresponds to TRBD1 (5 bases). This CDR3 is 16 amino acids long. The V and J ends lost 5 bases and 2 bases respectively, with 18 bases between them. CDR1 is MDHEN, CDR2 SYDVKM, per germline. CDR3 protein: CASSIPTGISNTEAFF. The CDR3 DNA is TGTGCCAGCAGTATACCTACAGGAATAAGTAACACTGAAGCTTTCTTT.

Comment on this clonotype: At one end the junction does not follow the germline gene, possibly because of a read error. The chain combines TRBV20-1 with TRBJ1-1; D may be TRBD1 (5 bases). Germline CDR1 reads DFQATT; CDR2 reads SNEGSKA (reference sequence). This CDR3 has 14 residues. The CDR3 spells CSARGQNWTAEAIF. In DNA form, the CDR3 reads TGCAGTGCTAGGGGGCAGAATTGGACCGCTGAAGCTATCTTT.

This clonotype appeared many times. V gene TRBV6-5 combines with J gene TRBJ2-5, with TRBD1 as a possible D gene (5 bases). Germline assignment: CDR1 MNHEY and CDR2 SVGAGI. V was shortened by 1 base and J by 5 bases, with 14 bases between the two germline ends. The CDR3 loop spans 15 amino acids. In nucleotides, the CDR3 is TGTGCCAGCAGTTACTTGGAAGCAGGGTACGAGACCCAGTACTTC. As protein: CASSYLEAGYETQYF.